This T cell receptor beta chain was identified during a study of beta chain features in type 1 diabetes. Study overall: Age, gender and cell yields were similar between patients and healthy donors.

Expressed TCRB transcripts were sequenced, since all the RNA that had been isolated was reverse transcribed. This table comes from immunoSEQ multiplex PCR, and its TCRdb copy is limited to in-frame clones, with some not included. The data show 240,000 or so clones, around 13% seen once. The CDR3 is made up of 12 amino acids. V lost 3 bases and J lost 4; bases outside the gene matches: 2. Germline CDR1 is SQVTM and CDR2 is ANQGSEA. Naive, central memory, regulatory and stem cell-like memory cells within the CD4+ compartment were sorted using CD45RO/CCR7/CD25/CD127/CD95/CD27. Purity (above 95%) was reached by all sorted populations. The table lists this clone with a few counts. Its antigen is as yet unknown. Broader study findings: Compared to healthy donors, patients appeared to have naive, central memory and Treg TCRB repertoires that were more alike. Among all four CD4+ subsets, Type 1 diabetes patients had TCRB CDR3s that were moderately but significantly shorter.

V is TRBV29-1 and J is TRBJ1-1, with 7 bases matching TRBD1. The sample was naive CD4+ T cells from blood. The clonotype comes from a man aged 30 to 39 with type 1 diabetes. CDR3 coding DNA: TGCAGCGTTGATGACAGGGTCACTGAAGCTTTCTTT. Amino acid sequence: CSVDDRVTEAFF.